Below are 29 T cell receptor beta chains sequenced from a single sample in a study of cytomegalovirus exposure and HLA in healthy donors. The PCR made use of 60 Vbeta and 13 Jbeta primers. Using immunoSEQ multiplex PCR, the repertoire was profiled, and TCRdb retains in-frame clones only, with some absent. The sample carries about 200,000 clones, about 86% recorded once. Material: PBMCs. These receptors were taken from a woman aged 25-40 years in good health and CMV-seronegative.

This clone was seen only once. The chain uses TRBV25-1 and TRBJ2-5; 11 bases agree with TRBD2. With V trimmed by 6 bases and J by 5 bases, 8 bases remained unmatched. Germline CDR1 MGHDK, CDR2 SYGVNS. This CDR3 region has 15 residues. The CDR3 here is CASSGSSGRQETQYF. CDR3 nucleotides: TGTGCCAGCAGCGGTTCTAGCGGGAGGCAGGAGACCCAGTACTTC.

The genes are TRBV11-2 and TRBJ2-2; possible D gene TRBD1, 6 bases. Germline V gene lookup returns CDR1 SGHAT and CDR2 FQNNGV. Deletions cut 0 bases from V and 16 bases from J, with 12 bases between. This CDR3 has 12 amino acids. The CDR3 sequence: CASSLDRDRRFF. The CDR3 DNA is TGTGCCAGCAGCTTAGATAGAGACAGGCGGTTTTTT.

This chain uses TRBV28 with TRBJ1-5; 8 nucleotides match TRBD1. This CDR3 is built from 14 residues. Germline CDR1 reads MDHEN; CDR2 reads SYDVKM. V trimming: 7 bases; J trimming: 4 bases; junction bases outside the gene matches: 6. The CDR3 loop is CASTSGQVNQPQHF. CDR3 coding DNA: TGTGCCAGCACCTCGGGACAGGTTAATCAGCCCCAGCATTTT.

The chain has TRBV7-9 and TRBJ2-2; 8 nucleotides match TRBD1. J gave up 6 bases and V 5 bases, and 5 bases lay outside the gene matches. CDR1 and CDR2 (germline): SEHNR, FQNEAQ (reference sequence). The length of the CDR3 is 14 residues. CDR3 coding DNA: TGTGCCAGCAGCCGAGGACAGGGTCCCGGGGAGCTGTTTTTT. Its translation: CASSRGQGPGELFF. The variable domain in full, with the rest retrieved from reference TRBV7-9 and TRBJ2-2, is DTGVSQNPRHKITKRGQNVTFRCDPISEHNRLYWYRQTLGQGPEFLTYFQNEAQLEKSRLLSDRFSAERPKGSFSTLEIQRTEQGDSAMYLCASSRGQGPGELFFGEGSRLTVL.

The V and J genes are TRBV2 and TRBJ2-5, with a weak D call TRBD2 (6 bases). Germline V gene sequence: CDR1 SNHLY, CDR2 FYNNEI. This CDR3 is built from 13 residues. V lost 10 bases and J lost 4, with 16 bases in between. CDR3 sequence reads: CATSWGVGETQYF. CDR3 DNA sequence: TGTGCCACCTCATGGGGGGTGGGAGAGACCCAGTACTTC.

The chain has TRBV7-9 and TRBJ1-1; 7 bases map to TRBD1. Germline V gene sequence: CDR1 SEHNR, CDR2 FQNEAQ (reference sequence). V shed 8 bases, J shed 2 bases, and the junction held 5 bases outside the gene matches. The CDR3 is 13 amino acids. Here the CDR3 DNA reads TGTGCCAGCGCGGGACAGATAAACACTGAAGCTTTCTTT. It specifies CASAGQINTEAFF. Complete variable domain (other parts from reference TRBV7-9 and TRBJ1-1): DTGVSQNPRHKITKRGQNVTFRCDPISEHNRLYWYRQTLGQGPEFLTYFQNEAQLEKSRLLSDRFSAERPKGSFSTLEIQRTEQGDSAMYLCASAGQINTEAFFGQGTRLTVV.

The chain links TRBV2 to TRBJ2-3, with 8 positions matching TRBD2. CDR3 length: 15 amino acids. V trimming: 0 bases; J trimming: 1 base; junction bases outside the gene matches: 0. CDR1 and CDR2 from the germline V gene are SNHLY and FYNNEI. CDR3 sequence reads: CASSEATSGTDTQYF. Here the CDR3 DNA reads TGTGCCAGCAGTGAAGCGACTAGCGGCACAGATACGCAGTATTTT.

The genes are TRBV19 and TRBJ2-7; the D gene is possibly TRBD1 (5 bases). Trimming took 4 bases from V and 6 from J, leaving 13 bases between them. The germline V gene encodes CDR1 LNHDA and CDR2 SQIVND (reference sequence). This CDR3 contains 13 residues. This chain's CDR3 is CASSTERGSEQYF. The CDR3 nucleotides read TGTGCCAGTAGTACCGAAAGGGGTTCCGAGCAGTACTTC. The full variable domain, completed using reference TRBV19 and TRBJ2-7, is DGGITQSPKYLFRKEGQNVTLSCEQNLNHDAMYWYRQDPGQGLRLIYYSQIVNDFQKGDIAEGYSVSREKKESFPLTVTSAQKNPTAFYLCASSTERGSEQYFGPGTRLTVT.

This clone was recorded once. V is TRBV4-2 and J is TRBJ1-2; the D gene is possibly TRBD1 (6 bases). Germline CDR1 LGHNA, CDR2 YNFKEQ. This CDR3 has 14 residues. Trimming took off 0 bases at V and 4 bases at J, with 9 bases between the two ends. CDR3 DNA sequence: TGTGCCAGCAGCCAAGAGACAGGTCTCTATGGCTACACCTTC. Its translation is CASSQETGLYGYTF.

The chain uses TRBV6-1 and TRBJ2-5; tentative D call: TRBD2 (6 bases). The CDR3 loop spans 16 amino acids. Germline-derived CDR1 and CDR2 are MNHNS and SASEGT. Trimming took off 3 bases at V and 1 base at J, with 15 bases between the two ends. The CDR3 DNA reads as TGTGCCAGCAGTGATCGCGCGGGGAACCTCCAAGAGACCCAGTACTTC. It codes for CASSDRAGNLQETQYF.

The V call is TRBV6-1, the J call TRBJ1-5; 10 bases are shared with TRBD1. This CDR3 has 15 residues. The ends lost 7 bases at V and 7 bases at J; junction bases unmatched: 10. Germline CDR1 and CDR2: MNHNS and SASEGT. CDR3 residues: CASNEGTGVGQPQHF. The CDR3 bases are TGTGCCAGCAACGAAGGGACAGGGGTCGGCCAGCCCCAGCATTTT.

This clone was detected only a few times. The V gene is TRBV10-3, the J gene TRBJ1-1; TRBD1 might be the D (6 bases). The CDR3 is 13 amino acids. Germline V gene sequence: CDR1 ENHRY, CDR2 SYGVKD. Trimming removed 4 bases at V and 1 base at J, with 7 bases between. The CDR3 DNA is TGTGCCATCAGTGGCAGGGGGAACACTGAAGCTTTCTTT. Encoded protein: CAISGRGNTEAFF.

This rearrangement joins TRBV6-1 to TRBJ1-5, with TRBD1 as a possible D gene (5 bases). The CDR3 is made up of 12 amino acids. CDR1 is MNHNS and CDR2 is SASEGT in the germline V gene. Trimming cost V 7 bases and J 7 bases, with 11 bases left between them. CDR3: CASKQVGQPQHF. The CDR3 DNA reads as TGTGCCAGCAAACAGGTTGGGCAGCCCCAGCATTTT.

The chain links TRBV30 to TRBJ1-1, with 10 bases identical to TRBD1. This CDR3 contains 12 residues. V dropped 4 bases and J dropped 7; count of bases not matched to a gene: 3. Germline assignment: CDR1 GTSNPN and CDR2 SVGIG (reference sequence). CDR3 residues: CAWTDRGFEAFF. The CDR3 DNA reads as TGTGCCTGGACGGACAGGGGGTTTGAAGCTTTCTTT.

The V gene is TRBV23-1, the J gene TRBJ2-5, with unresolved D. TRBV23-1 is reported as an ORF; its role is uncertain. Trimming took off 1 base at V and 3 bases at J, with 9 bases between the two ends. The CDR3 extends over 14 amino acids. CDR3 nucleotides: TGCGCCAGCAGTCAATACGATCAGGAAGAGACCCAGTACTTC. Protein: CASSQYDQEETQYF.

V is TRBV28 and J is TRBJ2-7, with TRBD2 as a possible D gene (5 bases). Trimming stripped 4 bases from V and 4 bases from J, with 14 bases between. CDR1 and CDR2 (germline): MDHEN, SYDVKM. CDR3 size: 14 residues. The CDR3 here is CASSSAGGGYEQYF. The CDR3 nucleotides are TGTGCCAGCAGTTCCGCCGGAGGAGGATACGAGCAGTACTTC.

The V call is TRBV10-3, the J call TRBJ2-2; TRBD1 matches 8 bases. J was trimmed by 4 bases and V by 1 base; bases with no gene match: 5. The CDR3 has 16 amino acids. CDR1 is ENHRY, CDR2 SYGVKD, per germline. The CDR3 DNA sequence: TGTGCCATCAGTGAGTGGGACAGGAGGGTCACCGGGGAGCTGTTTTTT. As protein: CAISEWDRRVTGELFF.

The chain links TRBV5-6 to TRBJ2-5; possibly TRBD1 for D (5 bases). This CDR3 has 14 residues. Per the germline V gene, CDR1 is SGHDT and CDR2 is YYEEEE. V was cut by 2 bases and J by 5 bases, with 13 bases left in between. The CDR3 reads CASSFWSGYETQYF. CDR3 DNA sequence: TGTGCCAGCAGCTTCTGGTCAGGGTATGAGACCCAGTACTTC.

The V gene is TRBV11-2, the J gene TRBJ1-5, with D hard to call. Trimming pared 5 bases from V and 1 base from J, leaving 12 bases between. This CDR3 contains 15 residues. Per germline, CDR1 SGHAT and CDR2 FQNNGV. DNA for the CDR3: TGTGCCAGCAGCCCCACATCGGGAAGCAATCAGCCCCAGCATTTT. Protein sequence: CASSPTSGSNQPQHF.

Comments on this clone: One end of the junction does not line up with germline, which may come from a read error. V and J are TRBV7-9 and TRBJ2-2; 9 bases are shared with TRBD1. The CDR3 loop spans 17 amino acids. Germline assignment: CDR1 SEHNR and CDR2 FQNEAQ (reference sequence). This chain's CDR3 is CSSGFPPGQGNTGELFF. The DNA for the CDR3 is TGTTCCAGCGGATTCCCACCGGGACAGGGGAACACCGGGGAGCTGTTTTTT.

The chain employs TRBV6-1 and TRBJ2-2; possibly TRBD2 for D (5 bases). The CDR3 has 13 amino acids. The germline V and J ends were trimmed by 7 bases and 6 bases, with 12 bases remaining between them. Germline V lookup: CDR1 MNHNS, CDR2 SASEGT. The CDR3 DNA reads as TGTGCCAGCACCCTCGGACTCCCCGGGGAGCTGTTTTTT. This encodes CASTLGLPGELFF.

The chain carries TRBV6-5 and TRBJ1-1; D uncertain. The CDR3 sequence is 13 residues long. The germline V gene encodes CDR1 MNHEY and CDR2 SVGAGI. Between the trimmed V and J ends, which lost 2 bases and 1 base, there was a span of 5 bases. The chain's CDR3 is CASSYTGNTEAFF. Here the CDR3 DNA reads TGTGCCAGCAGTTACACCGGGAACACTGAAGCTTTCTTT.

The rearrangement uses TRBV4-2 and TRBJ1-6, with 10 bases aligning to TRBD1. Germline V CDR1 and CDR2: LGHNA, YNFKEQ. The CDR3 extends over 19 amino acids. V shed 2 bases and J 0 bases; nucleotides not matched to a gene: 7. The CDR3 here is CASSQSGQGESSYNSPLHF. CDR3 bases: TGTGCCAGCAGCCAATCCGGACAGGGGGAAAGCTCCTATAATTCACCCCTCCACTTT.

The chain links TRBV28 to TRBJ1-2; 7 nucleotides agree with TRBD1. The V gene end was trimmed by 7 bases and the J gene end by 8 bases; junction bases not matched to a gene: 16. CDR3 size: 15 residues. Germline V gene lookup returns CDR1 MDHEN and CDR2 SYDVKM. CDR3 DNA sequence: TGTGCCAGCACCCCATTGGAAAGGGGGCTCGTCGGCTACACCTTC. It is translated as CASTPLERGLVGYTF.

This chain joins TRBV5-4 and TRBJ2-1, with 8 nucleotides matching TRBD2. The germline V gene has CDR1 SGHNT and CDR2 YYREEE (reference sequence). The CDR3 loop spans 13 amino acids. The trim removed 3 bases at V and 9 bases at J, leaving 5 bases unmatched. The CDR3 nucleotides read TGTGCCAGCAGCTACAATAGCGGGACTGAGCAGTTCTTC. This sequence encodes CASSYNSGTEQFF.

This rearrangement joins TRBV29-1 to TRBJ2-3, with 9 bases fitting TRBD2. Per the germline V gene, CDR1 is SQVTM and CDR2 is ANQGSEA. CDR3 length: 13 residues. Trimming took 4 bases from V and 1 from J; bases not matched to a gene: 0. The CDR3 DNA is TGCAGCGTTGCTAGCGGGGGCACAGATACGCAGTATTTT. Residues: CSVASGGTDTQYF.

J is TRBJ2-2 and V is TRBV7-8, with 10 bases matching TRBD2. CDR1 and CDR2 from the germline V gene are SGHVS and FQNEAQ. The CDR3 extends over 18 amino acids. V trimming: 3 bases; J trimming: 2 bases; junction bases outside the gene matches: 9. In DNA, the CDR3 is TGTGCCAGCAGCTTTCTCGCGCTAGCGGGGGCCAACACCGGGGAGCTGTTTTTT. The encoded protein is CASSFLALAGANTGELFF.

The chain carries TRBV28 and TRBJ2-7, with a possible D match to TRBD2 (5 bases). The germline CDR1 and CDR2 sequences are MDHEN and SYDVKM. Trimming cost V 8 bases and J 0 bases, with 8 bases left between them. CDR3 length equals 12 residues. The CDR3 nucleotides are TGTGCCAGCCTCCGGGACTCCTACGAGCAGTACTTC. Its translation: CASLRDSYEQYF.

The rearrangement joins TRBV5-1 to TRBJ1-2, with 8 bases lining up with TRBD1. Germline CDR1 SGHRS, CDR2 YFSETQ. J lost 0 bases, V lost 0 bases, and 4 bases had no gene match. The CDR3 covers 16 residues. The CDR3 reads CASSLGQGFSNYGYTF. The DNA of the CDR3 is TGCGCCAGCAGCTTGGGACAGGGGTTTTCTAACTATGGCTACACCTTC.